The T cell receptor beta chain described here comes from a study of T cell responses to AZD1222 COVID-19 vaccine. The CDR3 is 17 amino acids. The germline V gene encodes CDR1 LGHDT and CDR2 YNNKEL (reference sequence). Trimming removed 5 bases from V and 0 bases from J; junction bases left unmatched: 10. Sequencing was performed with immunoSEQ multiplex PCR; in TCRdb, only in-frame clones are kept and a portion is missing. Among 96,000 or so clones, approximately 90% were seen once, and the ten largest hold roughly 1.7%. This specimen was peripheral blood, taken on day 0 of AZD1222 vaccination. This TCR derives from an adult in good health. V usage is TRBV3-1 (or the pseudogene TRBV3-2) and J usage is TRBJ1-3, with 7 bases fitting TRBD1. CDR3 bases: TGTGCCAGCAGCGCCAGAGGGGGGGACAGCTCTGGAAACACCATATATTTT. This codes for CASSARGGDSSGNTIYF.